What follows are 29 T cell receptor beta chains derived from one specimen sequenced in a study of tumor and adjacent non-tumor tissue in lung cancer. The template was RNA from unsorted bulk tissue. Distant lung tissue was collected more than 3 cm away from the tumor edge. The library came from three nested PCR rounds adapted from ARM-PCR protocols. TCRdb itself ran the multiplex PCR reads through MiXCR, one entry per CDR3 protein. The table records 94,000 or so distinct CDR3 sequences, roughly three quarters of them present only once. Sequenced material: distant non-tumor lung tissue. The receptors derive from a woman aged 50 to 65 with non-small cell lung cancer.

This clonotype was found a few times. Compared with germline, one end of the junction differs, possibly owing to a read error. The V gene is TRBV2, the J gene TRBJ2-5; maybe TRBD2 (6 bases). The CDR3 totals 15 residues. CDR1 and CDR2 (germline): SNHLY, FYNNEI. As DNA, the CDR3 is TGTGCAAGCAGTGAAGGGATAGCGGTACAAGAGACCCAGTACTTC. Translation: CASSEGIAVQETQYF.

This clonotype turned up a few times. Compared with germline, one end of the junction differs, possibly owing to a read error. This rearrangement joins TRBV29-1 to TRBJ2-3; a weak D match, TRBD1 (5 bases). Per germline, CDR1 SQVTM and CDR2 ANQGSEA. The CDR3 is made up of 14 amino acids. The CDR3 DNA reads as TGCAGCGTTGATGTGACAGATTTCACAGATATGCAGTATTTT. Translating gives CSVDVTDFTDMQYF.

This clonotype was detected a few times. This sequence joins TRBV5-4 and TRBJ2-7; 8 positions agree with TRBD1. The germline V gene encodes CDR1 SGHNT and CDR2 YYREEE (reference sequence). CDR3 length: 13 amino acids. Trimming removed 4 bases from V and 4 bases from J; junction bases left unmatched: 4. CDR3 protein: CASSADRGYEQYF. The DNA for the CDR3 is TGTGCCAGCAGCGCCGACAGGGGTTACGAGCAGTACTTC.

This clonotype has only a few counts. This clone may be a read error of a much larger clone one base away. The V gene is TRBV11-2, the J gene TRBJ1-1, with a possible D match to TRBD1 (5 bases). Per germline, CDR1 SGHAT and CDR2 FQNNGV. The CDR3 is 14 amino acids. The CDR3 nucleotides read TGTACCAGCAGCACTCCCGGGGCTAACACTGAAGCTTTCTTT. It yields the protein CTSSTPGANTEAFF.

As regards this clonotype: The missing conserved phenylalanine or tryptophan at the end of this CDR3 makes a read error likely. The genes are TRBV29-1 and TRBJ1-2; D is unresolved. The V end lost 3 bases, the J end lost 4 bases, and 12 bases lay between the germline ends. Per germline, CDR1 SQVTM and CDR2 ANQGSEA. The CDR3 contains 13 residues. The CDR3 region is CSVDEPVFYGYTI. The DNA for the CDR3 is TGCAGCGTTGATGAGCCGGTCTTCTATGGCTACACCATC.

The rearrangement uses TRBV3-1 and TRBJ2-7, with D unclear. CDR3 size: 12 residues. Trimming shortened V by 5 bases and J by 3 bases, and 8 bases separated the two germline ends. Per germline, CDR1 LGHDT and CDR2 YNNKEL (reference sequence). The CDR3 loop reads CASSIDRYEQYF. For the CDR3, the DNA is TGTGCCAGCAGCATTGACCGCTACGAGCAGTACTTC.

This clonotype has at least ten counts. The J gene is TRBJ2-2, the V gene TRBV6-1; D remains ambiguous. CDR3 length equals 13 residues. Trimming removed 7 bases from V and 3 bases from J, with 9 bases in between. CDR1 is MNHNS and CDR2 is SASEGT in the germline V gene. The CDR3 spells CASIPVYTGELFF. The CDR3 DNA reads TGTGCCAGCATCCCGGTTTACACCGGGGAGCTGTTTTTT.

As to this clonotype: A much larger clone is a single base away; this may be a read error. This chain connects TRBV28 to TRBJ1-2; 8 bases are a match to TRBD1. V gave up 6 bases and J gave up 6 bases; unmatched junction bases: 9. The CDR3 totals 14 residues. CDR1 and CDR2 (germline): MDHEN, SYDVKM. The CDR3 loop is CASRSPGQGHGYTF. The DNA of the CDR3 is TGTGCCAGCAGATCCCCAGGACAGGGACATGGCTACACCTTC.

This clonotype was detected once. The rearrangement uses TRBV10-3 and TRBJ2-2, with D uncertain. This CDR3 is 15 amino acids long. V was trimmed by 0 bases and J by 7 bases, leaving 12 bases between them. The germline CDR1 and CDR2 sequences are ENHRY and SYGVKD. The chain's CDR3 is CAISESRLSGGELFF. As DNA, the CDR3 is TGTGCCATCAGTGAGTCCCGACTCTCGGGCGGGGAGCTGTTTTTT.

Concerning this clonotype: An end of the junction does not agree with germline; a read error may underlie this. The chain has TRBV29-1 and TRBJ2-7; the D gene is possibly TRBD2 (6 bases). This CDR3 comprises 12 residues. CDR1 SQVTM and CDR2 ANQGSEA come from the germline V gene. CDR3 sequence (DNA): TGCAGCGGACGAACGGGAGAAGACGAGCAATACTTC. This codes for CSGRTGEDEQYF.

Concerning this clonotype: One end of the junction varies from germline; a read error may be responsible. The genes are TRBV10-2 and TRBJ2-1; the match to TRBD1 covers 10 bases. The CDR3 extends over 15 amino acids. Per germline, CDR1 WSHSY and CDR2 SAAADI. The CDR3 reads CTSSGTGVGHNEQLF. The DNA of the CDR3 is TGCACCAGTAGCGGGACAGGGGTGGGTCACAATGAGCAGCTCTTC.

This chain links TRBV4-1 with TRBJ2-3; 7 bases are a match to TRBD2. The germline V gene encodes CDR1 MGHRA and CDR2 YSYEKL. The CDR3 runs 14 residues. The CDR3 reads CASGQRAGADTQYF. The DNA for the CDR3 is TGCGCTAGCGGCCAAAGGGCGGGAGCTGATACGCAGTATTTT.

Concerning this clonotype: It may be a read error: a sequence one base away is much more abundant. J is TRBJ2-7 and V is TRBV21-1; TRBD2, the table's D call, lacks a check against the DNA. TRBV21-1 is classified as a pseudogene. The CDR3 runs 16 residues. CDR3 in amino acids: CASSKGVTSAAQMKYF. CDR3 nucleotide sequence: TGTGCCAGCAGCAAGGGGGTTACTAGCGCGGCCCAAATGAAGTACTTC.

The table lists this clonotype with many counts. V is TRBV28 and J is TRBJ2-2, with D unresolved. Trimming took off 4 bases at V and 1 base at J, with 7 bases between the two ends. The CDR3 has 14 amino acids. The germline gives CDR1 MDHEN, CDR2 SYDVKM. The CDR3 nucleotides read TGTGCCAGCAGTTATTCAGTGAACACCGGGGAGCTGTTTTTT. Its protein product is CASSYSVNTGELFF.

This chain joins TRBV29-1 and TRBJ1-1, with a possible D match to TRBD1 (5 bases). V dropped 8 bases and J dropped 4 bases, with 20 bases sitting between them. The germline gives CDR1 SQVTM, CDR2 ANQGSEA. This CDR3 is built from 14 residues. The CDR3 reads CSTSPGRIVTEAFF. The CDR3 DNA reads as TGCAGCACCTCACCGGGGCGCATCGTCACTGAAGCTTTCTTT.

This clonotype was recorded only once. This may be a read error: a much more frequent sequence differs by one nucleotide. The gene calls are TRBV11-2 and TRBJ1-3, with TRBD1 matching 7 bases. V gave up 5 bases and J gave up 1 base; unmatched junction bases: 8. The CDR3 is made up of 16 amino acids. CDR1 and CDR2 from the germline V gene are SGHAT and FQNNGV. The CDR3 DNA reads as TGTGCCAGCAGCATGGGACAGCATACTTCTGGAAACACCATATATTTT. It yields the protein CASSMGQHTSGNTIYF.

V usage is TRBV4-1 and J usage is TRBJ2-6; unclear D gene. The CDR3 runs 14 residues. Germline CDR1 MGHRA, CDR2 YSYEKL. V lost 1 base, J lost 5 bases, and 6 bases lay in between. The CDR3: CASSQGPRANVLTF. The CDR3 DNA follows: TGCGCCAGCAGCCAAGGTCCTAGGGCCAACGTCCTGACTTTC.

On this clonotype: Likely a read error: the CDR3 ends without its conserved phenylalanine or tryptophan. The chain employs TRBV12-3 or TRBV12-4 and TRBJ1-3, with 7 bases fitting TRBD1. This CDR3 contains 15 residues. Trimming at V came to 6 bases and at J to 2 bases, leaving 7 bases not matched to a gene. The CDR3 is CASRRGGAPGNTIYS. The CDR3 DNA reads TGTGCCAGCAGAAGAGGGGGCGCCCCTGGAAACACCATATATTCT.

This clonotype appeared many times. The chain recombines TRBV5-5 with TRBJ1-4; tentatively, D is TRBD1 (5 bases). This CDR3 region has 15 residues. V shed 0 bases and J shed 6 bases, with 12 bases lying between them. Germline CDR1 reads SGHKS; CDR2 reads YYEKEE (reference sequence). The CDR3 loop is CASSLVGTWDEKLFF. The DNA of the CDR3 is TGTGCCAGCAGCTTGGTCGGGACCTGGGATGAAAAACTGTTTTTT.

The rearrangement links TRBV4-1 to TRBJ2-7, with TRBD1 as a possible D gene (7 bases). Germline assignment: CDR1 MGHRA and CDR2 YSYEKL. The CDR3 length is 14 residues. This chain's CDR3 is CTSSQQGGGYEQYF. Written as DNA, the CDR3 is TGCACTAGCAGCCAGCAGGGGGGCGGCTACGAGCAGTACTTC.

This clonotype was found once. A junction end diverges from the germline sequence, so it may reflect a read error. The chain links TRBV11-2 to TRBJ2-1, with 9 bases matching TRBD2. Germline CDR1 is SGHAT and CDR2 is FQNNGV. The CDR3 sequence is 17 residues long. CDR3 in DNA: TGTGCCAGCAGCTTACGGGTTACTTGCGGGAGGGCCGGTAAGCAATTCTTC. It yields the protein CASSLRVTCGRAGKQFF.

This clonotype has a count of ten or more. V is TRBV7-2 and J is TRBJ2-7, with D possibly TRBD1 on 6 matching bases. This CDR3 comprises 15 residues. Germline CDR1 reads SGHTA; CDR2 reads FQGNSA. Trimming shortened V by 4 bases and J by 6 bases, and 19 bases separated the two germline ends. CDR3 DNA sequence: TGTGCCAGCAGCTCCCTACCCCACAGGGAATCCGAGCAGTACTTC. Encoded protein: CASSSLPHRESEQYF.

The rearrangement uses TRBV20-1 and TRBJ2-1; 10 bases map to TRBD2. Germline loops: CDR1 DFQATT, CDR2 SNEGSKA (reference sequence). The CDR3 is made up of 14 amino acids. The ends lost 3 bases at V and 8 bases at J; junction bases unmatched: 7. CDR3 residues: CSASDASGSDEQFF. The CDR3 DNA reads TGCAGTGCTAGCGACGCTAGCGGGAGTGATGAGCAGTTCTTC.

This clonotype showed up just a few times. A much larger clone differs by one base, so this may be a read error. The gene calls are TRBV4-2 and TRBJ1-1, with D tentatively TRBD1 (5 bases). The V end lost 0 bases, the J end lost 4 bases, and 12 bases lay between the germline ends. Germline V lookup: CDR1 LGHNA, CDR2 YNFKEQ. CDR3 length: 15 amino acids. CDR3 nucleotides: TGTGCCAGCAGCCAAGAGGGGCAGCGAGGCACTGAAGCTTTCTTT. Encoded protein: CASSQEGQRGTEAFF.

Details on this clonotype: One end of the junction fails to match germline, which may point to a read error. V usage is TRBV11-2 and J usage is TRBJ2-1; TRBD1 is a possible D gene (7 bases). Germline V lookup: CDR1 SGHAT, CDR2 FQNNGV. The CDR3 covers 15 residues. CDR3 amino acids: CASSFWRGRWNGQFF. CDR3 sequence (DNA): TGTGCCAGCAGTTTCTGGAGGGGGCGGTGGAATGGGCAGTTCTTC. Using reference TRBV11-2 and TRBJ2-1 for the parts outside the CDR3, the full variable domain is EAGVAQSPRYKIIEKRQSVAFWCNPISGHATLYWYQQILGQGPKLLIQFQNNGVVDDSQLPKDRFSAERLKGVDSTLKIQPAKLEDSAVYLCASSFWRGRWNGQFFGPGTRLTVL.

Remarks on this clonotype: A read error is likely, as this CDR3 ends without the conserved phenylalanine or tryptophan. The rearrangement links TRBV14 to TRBJ2-2; D gene unclear. The CDR3 contains 13 residues. Looked up from germline, CDR1 is SGHDN and CDR2 is FVKESK. This CDR3 reads CASSPQNIGELFY. CDR3 nucleotide sequence: TGTGCCAGCAGCCCGCAGAACATCGGGGAGCTGTTTTAT.

The chain recombines TRBV21-1 with TRBJ2-5; the DNA was not compared with TRBD1, the D call given in the table. TRBV21-1 is a listed pseudogene. There are 16 residues in the CDR3. CDR3 loop: CASTLSATGRQETQYF. The CDR3 region has the DNA TGTGCCAGTACTCTAAGCGCGACAGGGCGGCAAGAGACCCAGTACTTC.

Of note for this clonotype: This sequence may be a read error, since a much larger clone differs from it by one base. This rearrangement joins TRBV20-1 to TRBJ2-1, with 10 bases matching TRBD1. Germline CDR1 and CDR2: DFQATT and SNEGSKA (reference sequence). V dropped 2 bases and J dropped 2; count of bases not matched to a gene: 9. The CDR3 is 17 residues long. CDR3 bases: TGCAGTGCTAGATGGCGACAGGGGGCAAACCCCTACAATGAGCAGTTCTTC. It codes for CSARWRQGANPYNEQFF.

About this clonotype: The junction and the germline gene differ at one end; a read error may be behind it. The rearrangement links TRBV5-4 to TRBJ1-5; TRBD1 matches at 7 bases. CDR3 length: 15 amino acids. Germline V lookup: CDR1 SGHNT, CDR2 YYREEE (reference sequence). CDR3 residues: CASSAGQGGNQPKHF. The CDR3 DNA sequence: TGTGCCAGCAGCGCCGGACAAGGGGGCAATCAGCCCAAGCATTTT.